Listed below are T cell receptor beta chains from one sample, sequenced in a study of T cells in Graves' hyperthyroidism and ophthalmopathy. TCRdb itself ran the multiplex PCR reads through MiXCR, one entry per CDR3 protein. The sample consists of more than 550,000 distinct CDR3 sequences, around 20% of them appearing once. Sequences were obtained from blood. The receptors originated from a woman between 45 and 65 years old with Graves' hyperthyroidism that later progressed to Graves' ophthalmopathy. Each CDR3 is given without its conserved first and last residue.

CDR3 protein: ASSVGHSNQPQH
CDR3 length: 12
J gene: TRBJ1-5
V gene: TRBV9

CDR3 protein: ASSGDRSNNQPQH
CDR3 length: 13
J gene: TRBJ1-5
V gene: TRBV19

CDR3 protein: ASSAKAGIQETQY
CDR3 length: 13
J gene: TRBJ2-5
V gene: TRBV7-3

CDR3 protein: SARDLGATNEKLF
CDR3 length: 13
J gene: TRBJ1-4
V gene: TRBV20-1

CDR3 protein: ATSGNPGIATNEKLF
CDR3 length: 15
J gene: TRBJ1-4
V gene: TRBV15

CDR3 protein: SARDLETGENQPQH
CDR3 length: 14
J gene: TRBJ1-5
V gene: TRBV20-1

CDR3 protein: ASSLPGGVYGYT
CDR3 length: 12
J gene: TRBJ1-2
V gene: TRBV12-3/TRBV12-4

CDR3 protein: ASSKLTGGLGELF
CDR3 length: 13
J gene: TRBJ2-2
V gene: TRBV5-5

CDR3 protein: AISESRRAARGAF
CDR3 length: 13
J gene: TRBJ1-1
V gene: TRBV10-3

CDR3 protein: ASSLGTGVNEQF
CDR3 length: 12
J gene: TRBJ2-1
V gene: TRBV7-3

CDR3 protein: ASSYGTPLNTEAF
CDR3 length: 13
J gene: TRBJ1-1
V gene: TRBV6-6

CDR3 protein: SAREVSGYEQY
CDR3 length: 11
J gene: TRBJ2-7
V gene: TRBV20-1

CDR3 protein: ASSWRKTGAGSPLH
CDR3 length: 14
J gene: TRBJ1-6
V gene: TRBV5-4

CDR3 protein: ASSFGGGAYNEQF
CDR3 length: 13
J gene: TRBJ2-1
V gene: TRBV5-6

CDR3 protein: ASSQDLASYGYT
CDR3 length: 12
J gene: TRBJ1-2
V gene: TRBV14

CDR3 protein: ASSPPGRNTIY
CDR3 length: 11
J gene: TRBJ1-3
V gene: TRBV6-1

CDR3 protein: ASGLNRAGGAF
CDR3 length: 11
J gene: TRBJ1-1
V gene: TRBV12-5

CDR3 protein: ASSLLSGADEQF
CDR3 length: 12
J gene: TRBJ2-1
V gene: TRBV11-3

CDR3 protein: ASSLGDDEQF
CDR3 length: 10
J gene: TRBJ2-1
V gene: TRBV5-6

CDR3 protein: ASSPISRYEQY
CDR3 length: 11
J gene: TRBJ2-7
V gene: TRBV2

CDR3 protein: ASSGTSGGSNTGELF
CDR3 length: 15
J gene: TRBJ2-2
V gene: TRBV3-1

CDR3 protein: ASRPGTRANTGELF
CDR3 length: 14
J gene: TRBJ2-2
V gene: TRBV7-8

CDR3 protein: ASSPGQGALNYGYT
CDR3 length: 14
J gene: TRBJ1-2
V gene: TRBV13

CDR3 protein: ASSYSSATSTGQY
CDR3 length: 13
J gene: TRBJ2-7
V gene: TRBV6-2/TRBV6-3

CDR3 protein: ASSLGGGAQGQNGYT
CDR3 length: 15
J gene: TRBJ1-2
V gene: TRBV4-2

CDR3 protein: ASNSGATNEKLL
CDR3 length: 12
J gene: TRBJ1-4
V gene: TRBV3-1

CDR3 protein: AWAPMRETYEQY
CDR3 length: 12
J gene: TRBJ2-7
V gene: TRBV30

CDR3 protein: ASSLGYSYEQY
CDR3 length: 11
J gene: TRBJ2-7
V gene: TRBV12-3/TRBV12-4

CDR3 protein: ASSPRGGLYTEAF
CDR3 length: 13
J gene: TRBJ1-1
V gene: TRBV7-3

CDR3 protein: ASSTTSGERYEQF
CDR3 length: 13
J gene: TRBJ2-1
V gene: TRBV7-3

CDR3 protein: ASSYYQGPTRACEQY
CDR3 length: 15
J gene: TRBJ2-7
V gene: TRBV6-5

CDR3 protein: ASSQGEQDPSYEQY
CDR3 length: 14
J gene: TRBJ2-7
V gene: TRBV4-1

CDR3 protein: SAREGGGGTEQF
CDR3 length: 12
J gene: TRBJ2-1
V gene: TRBV20-1

CDR3 protein: ASSLVRTGASDTQY
CDR3 length: 14
J gene: TRBJ2-3
V gene: TRBV7-8

CDR3 protein: ASSLRRGHDNEQF
CDR3 length: 13
J gene: TRBJ2-1
V gene: TRBV7-9

CDR3 protein: ASSLREGPEAF
CDR3 length: 11
J gene: TRBJ1-1
V gene: TRBV5-1

CDR3 protein: ASSQETSGGAGELF
CDR3 length: 14
J gene: TRBJ2-2
V gene: TRBV3-1

CDR3 protein: ASSSSGGGSYNEQF
CDR3 length: 14
J gene: TRBJ2-1
V gene: TRBV5-4

CDR3 protein: ASSLMGHRSDTQY
CDR3 length: 13
J gene: TRBJ2-3
V gene: TRBV5-1

CDR3 protein: ASKQGNNSPLH
CDR3 length: 11
J gene: TRBJ1-6
V gene: TRBV25-1

CDR3 protein: ASSRAGDEQY
CDR3 length: 10
J gene: TRBJ2-7
V gene: TRBV6-1

CDR3 protein: ASSPREPIFYGYT
CDR3 length: 13
J gene: TRBJ1-2
V gene: TRBV2

CDR3 protein: ASSEVTDTQY
CDR3 length: 10
J gene: TRBJ2-3
V gene: TRBV12-3/TRBV12-4

CDR3 protein: ASSPLDRGESPLH
CDR3 length: 13
J gene: TRBJ1-6
V gene: TRBV7-9

CDR3 protein: ASTYSGNTEAF
CDR3 length: 11
J gene: TRBJ1-1
V gene: TRBV3-1

CDR3 protein: SARGGGGDEKLF
CDR3 length: 12
J gene: TRBJ1-4
V gene: TRBV20-1

CDR3 protein: ASLRERDATEAF
CDR3 length: 12
J gene: TRBJ1-1
V gene: TRBV10-2

CDR3 protein: ASSQAVRLGYT
CDR3 length: 11
J gene: TRBJ1-2
V gene: TRBV4-1